This TCR beta chain was sequenced in a study of shared clonotypes between healthy human individuals. In the sorted-subset replicate PCRs, 150 to 250 ng DNA, around 30,000 T cell genomes, was used. Some clones are missing from TCRdb's copy, which holds only in-frame ones; the method was immunoSEQ multiplex PCR. This sample has some 980,000 clones, with approximately 80% found just once. Germline CDR1 and CDR2: GTSNPN and SVGIG (reference sequence). V lost 5 bases to trimming and J lost 5 bases, with 10 bases between them. The CDR3 is 12 amino acids. The sequence came from a young man in good health. The chain links TRBV30 to TRBJ2-1; D remains unclear. The sample taken for sequencing was memory CD4+ T cells sorted from blood. The subset denotes: CD45RA-negative fraction. The CDR3 protein is CAWAGNHNEQFF. Written as DNA, the CDR3 is TGTGCCTGGGCCGGCAATCACAATGAGCAGTTCTTC.